This is a list of T cell receptor beta chains from one sample in a study of T cells in Graves' hyperthyroidism and ophthalmopathy. Each CDR3 protein gets one entry after TCRdb re-called the multiplex PCR reads with MiXCR. In the table there are more than 350,000 distinct CDR3 sequences, approximately 14% of which are singletons. The sequenced sample consisted of blood. The receptors were gathered from a woman in her fifties or sixties with Graves' ophthalmopathy. CDR3s include the opening cysteine and the closing phenylalanine or tryptophan. The D gene is left open where the match is weak. Expanded clones are given a class, and other clones once, few, many or no size at all.

v_gene: TRBV20-1; abundance: few; j_gene: TRBJ2-7; d_gene: TRBD1; CDR3aa: CSAMTGWDEQYF; CDR3nt: TGCAGTGCTATGACAGGGTGGGACGAGCAGTACTTC
v_gene: TRBV4-1; abundance: .; j_gene: TRBJ1-1; d_gene: .; CDR3aa: CASSQDRSGDTEAFF; CDR3nt: TGCGCCAGCAGCCAAGATCGGTCAGGGGATACTGAAGCTTTCTTT
v_gene: TRBV2; abundance: many; j_gene: TRBJ1-5; d_gene: .; CDR3aa: CASSETGFSNQPQHF; CDR3nt: TGTGCCAGCAGTGAAACCGGGTTTAGCAATCAGCCCCAGCATTTT
v_gene: TRBV25-1; abundance: .; j_gene: TRBJ2-7; d_gene: .; CDR3aa: CASSDQGSDEQYF; CDR3nt: TGTGCCAGCAGTGATCAGGGTTCCGACGAGCAGTACTTC
v_gene: TRBV12-3/TRBV12-4; abundance: many; j_gene: TRBJ2-1; d_gene: .; CDR3aa: CASSLRGYEQFF; CDR3nt: TGTGCCAGCAGTTTGCGGGGTTATGAGCAGTTCTTC
v_gene: TRBV20-1; abundance: many; j_gene: TRBJ1-5; d_gene: .; CDR3aa: CSARYSSNQPQHF; CDR3nt: TGCAGTGCTAGGTACAGTAGCAATCAGCCCCAGCATTTT
v_gene: TRBV20-1; abundance: many; j_gene: TRBJ2-5; d_gene: TRBD1; CDR3aa: CSAPDRVVEYF; CDR3nt: TGCAGTGCACCAGACAGGGTAGTTGAGTACTTC
v_gene: TRBV7-9; abundance: many; j_gene: TRBJ2-2; d_gene: .; CDR3aa: CARQSQLKNTGELFF; CDR3nt: TGTGCCAGGCAATCTCAGCTAAAGAACACCGGGGAGCTGTTTTTT
v_gene: TRBV20-1; abundance: .; j_gene: TRBJ2-3; d_gene: TRBD2; CDR3aa: CSARFYPVGLAGYVYTDTQYF; CDR3nt: TGCAGTGCTAGATTTTACCCTGTCGGGCTAGCGGGATATGTGTACACAGATACGCAGTATTTT
v_gene: TRBV18; abundance: .; j_gene: TRBJ2-1; d_gene: TRBD2; CDR3aa: CASSPSRGYNEQFF; CDR3nt: TGTGCCAGCTCACCGTCGCGGGGGTACAATGAGCAGTTCTTC
v_gene: TRBV5-6; abundance: few; j_gene: TRBJ1-1; d_gene: .; CDR3aa: CASRRGGTEAFF; CDR3nt: TGTGCCAGCCGGAGGGGTGGGACTGAAGCTTTCTTT
v_gene: TRBV12-3/TRBV12-4; abundance: few; j_gene: TRBJ1-5; d_gene: .; CDR3aa: CASSLFAREGTMPNF; CDR3nt: TGTGCCAGCAGTTTATTCGCCAGAGAGGGGACTATGCCGAATTTT
v_gene: TRBV13; abundance: .; j_gene: TRBJ1-1; d_gene: TRBD1; CDR3aa: CASSLEGQGKNTEAFF; CDR3nt: TGTGCCAGCAGCTTAGAAGGACAGGGCAAGAACACTGAAGCTTTCTTT
v_gene: TRBV20-1; abundance: .; j_gene: TRBJ2-3; d_gene: .; CDR3aa: CSASVDTQYF; CDR3nt: TGCAGTGCTAGTGTCGATACGCAGTATTTT
v_gene: TRBV7-9; abundance: many; j_gene: TRBJ2-1; d_gene: .; CDR3aa: CASSLLGDHYNEQFF; CDR3nt: TGTGCCAGCAGCTTGCTTGGGGACCATTACAATGAGCAGTTCTTC
v_gene: TRBV5-6; abundance: .; j_gene: TRBJ2-7; d_gene: TRBD2; CDR3aa: CASSRRGRNEQYF; CDR3nt: TGTGCCAGCAGCCGGCGGGGGAGGAACGAGCAGTACTTC
v_gene: TRBV28; abundance: many; j_gene: TRBJ2-3; d_gene: .; CDR3aa: CASSLRQGRTDTQYF; CDR3nt: TGTGCCAGCAGTTTACGGCAGGGACGGACAGATACGCAGTATTTT
v_gene: TRBV28; abundance: many; j_gene: TRBJ1-1; d_gene: TRBD1; CDR3aa: CASTIRTGLNTEAFF; CDR3nt: TGTGCCAGCACCATTAGGACAGGCTTGAACACTGAAGCTTTCTTT
v_gene: TRBV18; abundance: few; j_gene: TRBJ2-1; d_gene: .; CDR3aa: CASSPPSLARYNEQFF; CDR3nt: TGTGCCAGCTCACCACCTAGTTTAGCCCGATACAATGAGCAGTTCTTC
v_gene: TRBV5-1; abundance: .; j_gene: TRBJ2-1; d_gene: TRBD2; CDR3aa: CASSLSPLAGGDNEQFF; CDR3nt: TGCGCCAGCAGCTTGTCTCCTCTAGCGGGAGGCGACAATGAGCAGTTCTTC
v_gene: TRBV7-3; abundance: many; j_gene: TRBJ2-5; d_gene: TRBD2; CDR3aa: CASGSGRMETQYF; CDR3nt: TGTGCCAGCGGAAGCGGGAGGATGGAGACCCAGTACTTC
v_gene: TRBV27; abundance: many; j_gene: TRBJ2-5; d_gene: .; CDR3aa: CASSSWAQETQYF; CDR3nt: TGTGCCAGCAGTTCCTGGGCCCAAGAGACCCAGTACTTC
v_gene: TRBV4-1; abundance: .; j_gene: TRBJ2-5; d_gene: .; CDR3aa: CASSHSNGETQYF; CDR3nt: TGCGCCAGCAGCCACAGCAACGGAGAGACCCAGTACTTC
v_gene: TRBV7-2; abundance: .; j_gene: TRBJ2-7; d_gene: TRBD2; CDR3aa: CASSLGLAGGFEQYF; CDR3nt: TGTGCCAGCAGCCTCGGACTAGCGGGAGGTTTCGAGCAGTACTTC
v_gene: TRBV20-1; abundance: many; j_gene: TRBJ2-1; d_gene: TRBD2; CDR3aa: CSARASGRLDEQFF; CDR3nt: TGCAGTGCTAGAGCTAGCGGGAGACTCGATGAGCAGTTCTTC
v_gene: TRBV5-1; abundance: .; j_gene: TRBJ1-1; d_gene: TRBD1; CDR3aa: CASSSKWTGENTEAFF; CDR3nt: TGCGCCAGCAGCTCCAAATGGACAGGGGAGAACACTGAAGCTTTCTTT
v_gene: TRBV7-9; abundance: .; j_gene: TRBJ1-5; d_gene: .; CDR3aa: CASSLAWNQPQHF; CDR3nt: TGTGCCAGCAGCTTAGCATGGAATCAGCCCCAGCATTTT
v_gene: TRBV27; abundance: many; j_gene: TRBJ2-3; d_gene: .; CDR3aa: CASSLGSAGTGDTQYF; CDR3nt: TGTGCCAGCAGTTTAGGGTCAGCGGGCACTGGAGATACGCAGTATTTT
v_gene: TRBV29-1; abundance: many; j_gene: TRBJ2-3; d_gene: .; CDR3aa: CSVEEGAVPTDTQYF; CDR3nt: TGCAGCGTTGAAGAAGGGGCGGTTCCCACAGATACGCAGTATTTT
v_gene: TRBV27; abundance: many; j_gene: TRBJ2-7; d_gene: TRBD2; CDR3aa: CASRLGGSYEQYF; CDR3nt: TGTGCCAGCAGACTGGGGGGGTCCTACGAGCAGTACTTC
v_gene: TRBV24-1; abundance: many; j_gene: TRBJ2-3; d_gene: TRBD2; CDR3aa: CATSEQSGRAYDTQYF; CDR3nt: TGTGCCACCAGTGAACAGAGCGGGAGGGCCTACGATACGCAGTATTTT
v_gene: TRBV5-6; abundance: many; j_gene: TRBJ2-1; d_gene: TRBD1; CDR3aa: CASSRWDSHNEQFF; CDR3nt: TGTGCCAGCAGCCGATGGGACAGCCACAATGAGCAGTTCTTC
v_gene: TRBV28; abundance: few; j_gene: TRBJ2-2; d_gene: .; CDR3aa: CASSRTLNTGELFF; CDR3nt: TGTGCCAGCAGCCGGACTCTAAACACCGGGGAGCTGTTTTTT
v_gene: TRBV6-1; abundance: many; j_gene: TRBJ2-7; d_gene: TRBD1; CDR3aa: CATGRDRTYEQYF; CDR3nt: TGTGCCACGGGAAGGGACAGAACCTACGAGCAGTACTTC
v_gene: TRBV20-1; abundance: .; j_gene: TRBJ2-4; d_gene: .; CDR3aa: CSVSGGNIQYF; CDR3nt: TGCAGTGTTTCTGGGGGAAACATTCAGTACTTC
v_gene: TRBV5-5; abundance: many; j_gene: TRBJ1-1; d_gene: .; CDR3aa: CASSLAGGLEAFF; CDR3nt: TGTGCCAGCAGCTTGGCTGGGGGGCTTGAAGCTTTCTTT
v_gene: TRBV29-1; abundance: few; j_gene: TRBJ2-1; d_gene: .; CDR3aa: CSVGGLHYNEQFF; CDR3nt: TGCAGCGTAGGGGGACTCCACTACAATGAGCAGTTCTTC
v_gene: TRBV11-2; abundance: .; j_gene: TRBJ1-4; d_gene: TRBD1; CDR3aa: CASSLDQWGQGYEKLFF; CDR3nt: TGTGCCAGCAGCTTAGATCAGTGGGGACAGGGGTATGAAAAACTGTTTTTT
v_gene: TRBV7-2; abundance: few; j_gene: TRBJ2-2; d_gene: .; CDR3aa: CASSLATGSPGELFF; CDR3nt: TGTGCCAGCAGCTTAGCCACCGGAAGTCCCGGGGAGCTGTTTTTT
v_gene: TRBV3-1; abundance: .; j_gene: TRBJ2-3; d_gene: TRBD2; CDR3aa: CASSPPGAGGPKDTQYF; CDR3nt: TGTGCCAGCAGCCCCCCAGGGGCGGGAGGGCCCAAAGATACGCAGTATTTT
v_gene: TRBV2; abundance: many; j_gene: TRBJ1-1; d_gene: TRBD1; CDR3aa: CASSEEGAGTEAFF; CDR3nt: TGTGCCAGCAGTGAAGAGGGGGCGGGAACTGAAGCTTTCTTT
v_gene: TRBV7-9; abundance: few; j_gene: TRBJ2-7; d_gene: TRBD2; CDR3aa: CASSRELAGGLEQYF; CDR3nt: TGTGCCAGCAGCCGAGAACTAGCGGGAGGGTTAGAGCAGTACTTC
v_gene: TRBV20-1; abundance: .; j_gene: TRBJ2-1; d_gene: TRBD2; CDR3aa: CSARTSGDRSYNEQFF; CDR3nt: TGCAGTGCGAGGACTAGCGGGGATAGGTCCTACAATGAGCAGTTCTTC
v_gene: TRBV20-1; abundance: .; j_gene: TRBJ2-1; d_gene: .; CDR3aa: CSARAGTYNEQFF; CDR3nt: TGCAGTGCTAGAGCCGGGACTTACAATGAGCAGTTCTTC
v_gene: TRBV11-2; abundance: many; j_gene: TRBJ2-3; d_gene: .; CDR3aa: CASSFGKMISKEGTDTQYF; CDR3nt: TGTGCCAGCAGCTTTGGGAAAATGATATCAAAGGAGGGCACAGATACGCAGTATTTT
v_gene: TRBV20-1; abundance: .; j_gene: TRBJ1-1; d_gene: TRBD1; CDR3aa: CSVLRAGQGVPEAFF; CDR3nt: TGCAGTGTCCTCAGGGCGGGACAGGGGGTCCCTGAAGCTTTCTTT